The entry below describes one T cell receptor beta chain. The antigen it binds to is not known. There are no base qualities to consult, and no much larger clone falls within one base. The data stem from a study of blood T cell repertoires in COVID-19 (dated by TCRdb to the early 2020s). About the investigation overall: Collaborator samples came from the United States, Italy and Spain and covered acute and convalescent phases of COVID-19. The material from the prospective study consisted of cDNA or gDNA derived from T cells, B-cell-depleted T cells, or PBMCs. Subjects who had been exposed to COVID-19, were actively infected with it, or had recovered from it provided the deeply sampled blood TCRbeta repertoires that made up the dataset. The repertoires were made available in a free public database intended to serve as a resource for research on the immune response to SARS-CoV-2. The samples were drawn from the first 160 participants of the ongoing ImmuneRACE study and from about 1,200 subjects provided by 6 global collaborators. The sample metadata nearly always contained a de-identified subject ID, COVID-19 status, age in years and sex. Where available, HLA class I and class II types were obtained from metadata supplied by the sample provider rather than from assay-based typing.

V sheds 2 bases and J sheds 0 bases, leaving 8 bases between their ends. From the cysteine through the phenylalanine, the CDR3 covers 14 amino acids. Of all the DNA, just the CDR3 is kept, 42 bases in frame from base 1. CDR1 SGHKS and CDR2 YYEKEE were looked up in the germline V gene (reference sequence). What the work shows at the level of the full study, not this receptor alone: Clinical and demographic metadata were provided uncurated, with the amount varying by source and participant.

Each collaborating institution followed its own protocols to collect whole blood in K2EDTA tubes. For TCRbeta analysis, collaborators shipped samples as frozen whole blood, isolated PBMCs, or DNA extracted from either of those sample types. TCRbeta CDR3 regions were amplified from genomic DNA by means of the immunoSEQ Assay, a bias-controlled multiplex PCR. As for how the authors treated the data: Nucleated cell counts per sample were estimated from amplification of reference gene primers within the assay. Sequence reads were collapsed and filtered to measure the absolute abundance of every unique TCRbeta CDR3 rearrangement. Productive Simpson clonality was computed per sample as the square root of Simpson's diversity index over productive rearrangements. Here the immuneACCESS table is served through TCRdb, limited to in-frame sequences with V and J called. Missing clones are a known gap in these copies; in checked studies unresolved V genes cover under half, and the rest lacks a known reason. V and J calls and clone size are given by that table; D and trimming were obtained from the DNA. The sample data list around 42,000 clones, and about 86% of these were observed just once. The ten most abundant clones make up approximately 59% of the sample.

The source is a man aged 70 or older with acute or convalescent COVID-19. The chain is encoded by TRBV5-5 joined to TRBJ1-2, with no confident D gene call. The sample comprised peripheral blood. The DNA is as follows: TGTGCCAGCAGCTTCCCCGGGTCTAACTATGGCTACACCTTC. Translation gives CASSFPGSNYGYTF.